This TCR beta chain was identified in a study of TIL therapy for anti-PD-1-resistant metastatic lung cancer. Time point indicated: pre-treatment sample, taken before nivolumab and TIL therapy. Patients were adults with stage 4 NSCLC. This was the immunoSEQ v3 assay. The protocol was immunoSEQ multiplex PCR, while the TCRdb copy is restricted to in-frame clones and leaves out a portion. Here the sample spans tens of thousands of clones, around 63% being singletons. The CDR3 contains 13 residues. Trimming took off 5 bases at V and 6 bases at J, with 11 bases between the two ends. Germline CDR1 is MRHNA and CDR2 is SNTAGT.

The sequence was collected from a person between 25 and 79 years old with non-small cell lung cancer. The sequencing here drew on blood, taken at baseline. The chain employs TRBV6-4 and TRBJ1-5; no definite D call. The CDR3 is CASSLGLGQPQHF. CDR3 bases: TGTGCCAGCAGTCTGGGGTTAGGTCAGCCCCAGCATTTT.